Listed below are T cell receptor beta chains from one sample, sequenced in a study of blood T cell repertoires in COVID-19. Sequenced by immunoSEQ multiplex PCR; TCRdb stores in-frame clones only, minus some. The data hold under 300,000 clones, with 80% to 85% observed a single time. Sequenced: peripheral blood. The receptors stem from a woman in her sixties with active or convalescent COVID-19. The CDR3 runs from the conserved cysteine through the conserved F or W. The order of the fields is D gene, J gene, clone size, V gene, CDR3 DNA, CDR3 protein. A D gene is named only where the DNA matches it firmly. Some rows have no size entry. The others give once, few or many, or a class for an expanded clone.

D: NA
J: TRBJ1-5
size: NA
V: TRBV27
DNA: TGTGCCAGCAGTTTAGGGCCTGATAGCAATCAGCCCCAGCATTTT
CDR3: CASSLGPDSNQPQHF

D: NA
J: TRBJ2-5
size: NA
V: TRBV7-6
DNA: TGTGCCAGCAGCTTAAAACGGCAAGAGACCCAGTACTTC
CDR3: CASSLKRQETQYF

D: NA
J: TRBJ2-7
size: NA
V: TRBV27
DNA: TGTGCCAGCCCTCCCCGGGGGTCAGATGGGGCCTACGAGCAGTACTTC
CDR3: CASPPRGSDGAYEQYF

D: TRBD1
J: TRBJ2-4
size: NA
V: TRBV19
DNA: TGTGCCAGTAGTATTGGCGACAGGGCGGCCAAAAACATTCAGTACTTC
CDR3: CASSIGDRAAKNIQYF

D: NA
J: TRBJ2-2
size: NA
V: TRBV27
DNA: TGTGCCAGCAGGACAGGGAACACCGGGGAGCTGTTTTTT
CDR3: CASRTGNTGELFF

D: NA
J: TRBJ2-1
size: NA
V: TRBV9
DNA: TGTGCCAGCAGCGTAGGGCCAGGTCAGTACAATGAGCAGTTCTTC
CDR3: CASSVGPGQYNEQFF

D: TRBD1
J: TRBJ2-7
size: NA
V: TRBV5-1
DNA: TGCGCCAGCAGCGGACAGGGATACGAGCAGTACTTC
CDR3: CASSGQGYEQYF

D: TRBD1
J: TRBJ1-1
size: NA
V: TRBV7-9
DNA: TGTGCCAGCAGCTTAACCAGGGGGCCCAACACTGAAGCTTTCTTT
CDR3: CASSLTRGPNTEAFF

D: NA
J: TRBJ1-3
size: NA
V: TRBV19
DNA: TGTGCCAGTTCTGTTAGCGGCGGTGGAAACACCATATATTTT
CDR3: CASSVSGGGNTIYF

D: NA
J: TRBJ2-1
size: NA
V: TRBV29-1
DNA: TGCAGCGTTGAAGTCCGGACTAGGGGGAGGAATGAGCAGTTCTTC
CDR3: CSVEVRTRGRNEQFF

D: NA
J: TRBJ2-2
size: NA
V: TRBV9
DNA: TGTGCCAGCAGCGTAGTGAGTCAGGGCACCGGGGAGCTGTTTTTT
CDR3: CASSVVSQGTGELFF

D: TRBD1
J: TRBJ2-1
size: few
V: TRBV2
DNA: TGTGCCAGCAGCGTAGGACAGGGACGTTGGGAGCAGTTCTTC
CDR3: CASSVGQGRWEQFF

D: TRBD2
J: TRBJ2-5
size: NA
V: TRBV5-1
DNA: TGCGCCAGCAGCTTGTCGGGACTAGCGGGACAAGAGACCCAGTACTTC
CDR3: CASSLSGLAGQETQYF

D: TRBD1
J: TRBJ2-4
size: NA
V: TRBV18
DNA: TGTGCCAGCTCACCAGCAGGGGGCTCCAAAAACATTCAGTACTTC
CDR3: CASSPAGGSKNIQYF

D: TRBD1
J: TRBJ2-2
size: few
V: TRBV7-9
DNA: TGTGCCAGCAGCTTAGTCGGGACAGGGCACGGGGAGCTGTTTTTT
CDR3: CASSLVGTGHGELFF

D: TRBD2
J: TRBJ2-7
size: NA
V: TRBV28
DNA: TGTGCCAGCAGTGCACATAGCGGGGGACCACCCTACGAGCAGTACTTC
CDR3: CASSAHSGGPPYEQYF

D: NA
J: TRBJ2-5
size: NA
V: TRBV18
DNA: TGTGCCAGCTCCTATAATACCCAAGAGACCCAGTACTTC
CDR3: CASSYNTQETQYF

D: NA
J: TRBJ1-4
size: NA
V: TRBV2
DNA: TGTGCCAGCAGTGAACGGCAGGGAGGGACTAATGAAAAACTGTTTTTT
CDR3: CASSERQGGTNEKLFF

D: TRBD1
J: TRBJ1-2
size: NA
V: TRBV27
DNA: TGTGCCAGCAGTTTATCGAGGTTTACAGGGGGGGGCTACACCTTC
CDR3: CASSLSRFTGGGYTF

D: NA
J: TRBJ1-2
size: few
V: TRBV7-9
DNA: TGTGCCAGCAGCTCCCTGCCAGGGATAGGCGGCTACACCTTC
CDR3: CASSSLPGIGGYTF

D: NA
J: TRBJ1-2
size: NA
V: TRBV5-1
DNA: TGCGCCAGCAGCTTGGAAGGGGGACCTAACTATGGCTACACCTTC
CDR3: CASSLEGGPNYGYTF

D: NA
J: TRBJ1-4
size: NA
V: TRBV7-6
DNA: TGTGCCAGCAGCTTACCACAAAATGAAAAACTGTTTTTT
CDR3: CASSLPQNEKLFF

D: NA
J: TRBJ1-3
size: NA
V: TRBV7-8
DNA: TGTGCCAGCAGCAGACAGCTCCCCTCCTCTGGAAACACCATATATTTT
CDR3: CASSRQLPSSGNTIYF

D: TRBD1
J: TRBJ2-7
size: NA
V: TRBV5-1
DNA: TGCGCCAGCAGCCCCGGACAGGGTGCCTCCGAGCAGTACTTC
CDR3: CASSPGQGASEQYF

D: NA
J: TRBJ1-5
size: NA
V: TRBV6-5
DNA: TGTGCCAGCAAGAGAGTAGGGGGTAGCAATCAGCCCCAGCATTTT
CDR3: CASKRVGGSNQPQHF

D: TRBD1
J: TRBJ1-2
size: NA
V: TRBV7-9
DNA: TGTGCCAGCAGCTCGGGACAGGCGGGGCACGGCTACACCTTC
CDR3: CASSSGQAGHGYTF

D: TRBD1
J: TRBJ2-1
size: NA
V: TRBV7-6
DNA: TGTGCCAGCAGCCCCGACAGGGGGCTATCCTACAATGAGCAGTTCTTC
CDR3: CASSPDRGLSYNEQFF

D: TRBD1
J: TRBJ1-2
size: NA
V: TRBV5-3
DNA: TGTGCCAGAAGCTTGGGCCCGTCCCGGGACAGGGAAAACATCCCACCTGGAATTTATGGGGGCTACACCTTC
CDR3: CARSLGPSRDRENIPPGIYGGYTF

D: NA
J: TRBJ1-4
size: NA
V: TRBV7-9
DNA: TGTGCCAGCAGCTCGCTGGCAGGGTCTGAAAAACTGTTTTTT
CDR3: CASSSLAGSEKLFF

D: NA
J: TRBJ1-2
size: NA
V: TRBV5-1
DNA: TGCGCCAGCAGCTCCGGCTTTTTGACAGCAAACTATGGCTACACCTTC
CDR3: CASSSGFLTANYGYTF